Each of the 3 T cell receptor beta chains below was sequenced from the same sample in a study of cytomegalovirus exposure and HLA in healthy donors. Researchers ran the PCR with 60 Vbeta and 13 Jbeta primers. This table comes from immunoSEQ multiplex PCR, and its TCRdb copy is limited to in-frame clones, with some not included. The sample lists more than 75,000 clones; roughly 77% were seen once. Material for sequencing was PBMCs. Receptors were obtained from a woman aged 40-49 years in good health and CMV-seropositive.

V is TRBV2 and J is TRBJ1-6; D not certain. Germline V gives CDR1 SNHLY, CDR2 FYNNEI. CDR3 length: 11 amino acids. The ends were cut back, 3 bases at V and 13 bases at J, with 7 bases in the middle. CDR3 protein: CASSERYPLHF. CDR3 DNA sequence: TGTGCCAGCAGTGAGAGGTATCCCCTCCACTTT.

The chain employs TRBV11-1 and TRBJ1-5, with no clear D. Germline-derived CDR1 and CDR2 are SGHAT and FQDESV (reference sequence). This CDR3 has 13 amino acids. Trimming cost V 0 bases and J 7 bases, with 7 bases left between them. This CDR3 reads CASSLARGQPQHF. The CDR3, as DNA: TGTGCCAGCAGCTTAGCGCGCGGGCAGCCCCAGCATTTT.

The chain combines TRBV7-2 with TRBJ2-7, with D perhaps TRBD2 (5 bases). Trimming took 2 bases from V and 7 from J, leaving 12 bases between them. This CDR3 is built from 13 residues. Germline CDR1 is SGHTA and CDR2 is FQGNSA. The CDR3 spells CASSLFGVWEQYF. DNA of the CDR3: TGTGCCAGCAGCTTATTCGGGGTGTGGGAGCAGTACTTC.